This T cell receptor (beta chain) was found in a study of naive and memory T cell subsets. Study outcomes and limitations: Over 85% of naive TCR sequences appeared only once, unlike memory subsets. Gini index rose across naive, CM, EM and EMRA in CD4 and CD8.

Alpha and beta libraries were amplified separately from the second PCR onward. Sequential positive selection took CD4 T cells first, then CD8 T cells. A remark on this clonotype: Its antigen is currently unknown.

The beta constant-region primer was an equimolar mix of two oligonucleotides covering TRBC1 and TRBC2. TCRdb itself ran the UMI-ligation and nested PCR reads through MiXCR, one entry per CDR3 protein. The repertoire holds tens of thousands of distinct CDR3 sequences, less than 15% seen once, with approximately 0.94% in the top ten. The sample comprised central memory CD4+ T cells from blood. This TCR was recovered from a human donor in good health.

The CDR3 DNA reads as TGTGCCAGCAGTTCCCGCTTACGTCTAGCGGCCGGGGAGCTGTTTTTT. Translated: CASSSRLRLAAGELFF. The chain employs TRBV11-2 and TRBJ2-2; 7 bases line up with TRBD2. CDR3 size: 16 residues. V shed 6 bases and J 6 bases; nucleotides not matched to a gene: 13. Germline CDR1 and CDR2: SGHAT and FQNNGV.